What follows are 32 T cell receptor beta chains derived from one specimen sequenced in a study of cytomegalovirus exposure and HLA in healthy donors (dated by TCRdb to the late 2010s). The library was made by the immunoSEQ multiplex PCR assay. For the multiplex PCR, a mixture combining 60 forward primers for TCR Vbeta segments and 13 reverse primers for TCR Jbeta segments was used. Entries here come from immuneACCESS through TCRdb and include only in-frame sequences with V and J called. Some clones fail to appear in such tables; in the studies checked, an unresolved V gene covers under half of the shortfall, and the cause of the remainder is unknown. Here the sample has 160,000 or so clones; about 85% occur a single time. The top ten hold 1.3% of the sample. Sequencing was carried out using PBMCs. These receptors were taken from a middle-aged man in good health and CMV-seropositive.

The chain joins TRBV18 to TRBJ1-5; D possibly corresponds to TRBD1 (5 bases). V was pared by 2 bases and J by 5 bases, with 16 bases between. The V gene's germline CDR1 is KGHSH and CDR2 LQKENI. This CDR3 is built from 16 residues. The CDR3 is CASSPGAGLVDQPQHF. Here the CDR3 DNA reads TGTGCCAGCTCACCAGGGGCAGGGCTTGTGGATCAGCCCCAGCATTTT.

This sequence joins TRBV7-6 and TRBJ2-7, with D possibly being TRBD1 (5 bases). Germline CDR1 and CDR2: SGHVS and FNYEAQ. V was cut by 1 base and J by 3 bases, with 10 bases left in between. The CDR3 length is 14 residues. CDR3 DNA: TGTGCCAGCAGCTTAGACAGGACCTTCTACGAGCAGTACTTC. This sequence encodes CASSLDRTFYEQYF.

The chain has TRBV29-1 and TRBJ2-5; no clear D. Germline CDR1 is SQVTM and CDR2 is ANQGSEA. Trimming took 6 bases from V and 5 from J, leaving 10 bases between them. The CDR3 consists of 11 residues. CDR3 DNA sequence: TGCAGCGTCACCTGGCAGGAGACCCAGTACTTC. It encodes CSVTWQETQYF.

The V gene is TRBV27, the J gene TRBJ2-3; D is unclear. Trimming took off 5 bases at V and 0 bases at J, with 6 bases between the two ends. The CDR3 runs to 13 residues. Germline lookup yields CDR1 MNHEY and CDR2 SMNVEV (reference sequence). CDR3 loop: CASSLTSTDTQYF. The DNA for the CDR3 is TGTGCCAGCAGTCTGACAAGCACAGATACGCAGTATTTT.

The V and J genes are TRBV4-2 and TRBJ1-2, with 11 bases fitting TRBD1. Germline lookup yields CDR1 LGHNA and CDR2 YNFKEQ. This CDR3 has 16 residues. The ends lost 3 bases at V and 7 bases at J; junction bases unmatched: 10. The CDR3 loop is CASSQGDRDRGGGYTF. CDR3 sequence (DNA): TGTGCCAGCAGCCAGGGAGACCGGGACAGGGGGGGTGGCTACACCTTC.

This sequence joins TRBV29-1 and TRBJ2-7; maybe TRBD1 (5 bases). The CDR3 extends over 12 amino acids. The ends were cut back, 1 base at V and 4 bases at J, with 8 bases in the middle. The germline gives CDR1 SQVTM, CDR2 ANQGSEA. CDR3 DNA: TGCAGCGTTGAAGGTGGGGCGTACGAGCAGTACTTC. This sequence encodes CSVEGGAYEQYF.

The gene calls are TRBV19 and TRBJ2-2; maybe TRBD1 (6 bases). The CDR3 runs to 19 residues. V dropped 3 bases and J dropped 0 bases, with 20 bases sitting between them. Looked up from germline, CDR1 is LNHDA and CDR2 is SQIVND (reference sequence). DNA for the CDR3: TGTGCCAGTAGTATCCCAGACAGGATAGCTTATTCGAACACCGGGGAGCTGTTTTTT. The encoded protein is CASSIPDRIAYSNTGELFF.

The chain has TRBV23-1 and TRBJ2-1; the match to TRBD2 covers 14 bases. TRBV23-1 is known as an ORF, though its function is uncertain. Trimming removed 3 bases from V and 0 bases from J; junction bases left unmatched: 7. The CDR3 loop spans 19 amino acids. This chain's CDR3 is CASSHLGLAGAPSYNEQFF. The CDR3, as DNA: TGCGCCAGCAGTCATCTGGGACTAGCGGGGGCCCCCTCCTACAATGAGCAGTTCTTC.

The CDR3 DNA reads TGTGCCATCAGTCTTATGAGCGAGCAGTACTTC. This codes for CAISLMSEQYF. This sequence joins TRBV10-3 and TRBJ2-7; D gene unclear. CDR1 ENHRY and CDR2 SYGVKD come from the germline V gene. Trimming pared 5 bases from V and 6 bases from J, leaving 8 bases between. This CDR3 spans 11 amino acids.

The V call is TRBV5-8, the J call TRBJ1-3, with a tentative D call TRBD1 (5 bases). Between the trimmed V and J ends, which lost 4 bases and 0 bases, there was a span of 17 bases. Germline assignment: CDR1 SGHTS and CDR2 YDEGEE. The CDR3 is made up of 17 amino acids. DNA of the CDR3: TGTGCCAGCAGCGACTTTGTAGGGGCCCGCTCTGGAAACACCATATATTTT. Its protein product is CASSDFVGARSGNTIYF.

The V and J genes are TRBV19 and TRBJ2-1; 8 nucleotides match TRBD1. Germline trimming cut 5 bases from V and 4 bases from J; bases unmatched to any gene: 4. Germline V gene sequence: CDR1 LNHDA, CDR2 SQIVND (reference sequence). CDR3 length: 14 residues. The CDR3 DNA is TGTGCCAGTAGTCCCCGGGACAGGTACAATGAGCAGTTCTTC. Residues: CASSPRDRYNEQFF.

CDR3 sequence reads: CASSLIGHQETQYF. The CDR3 region has the DNA TGTGCCAGCTCGCTAATTGGGCACCAAGAGACCCAGTACTTC. The chain carries TRBV18 and TRBJ2-5; D is unclear. V was pared by 6 bases and J by 0 bases, with 11 bases between. Germline CDR1 is KGHSH and CDR2 is LQKENI. This CDR3 is built from 14 residues.

The genes are TRBV7-9 and TRBJ2-1, with D perhaps matching TRBD2 (6 bases). CDR1 is SEHNR, CDR2 FQNEAQ, per germline (reference sequence). The CDR3 totals 15 residues. The V end was cut by 5 bases, the J end by 7 bases, with 18 bases between. For the CDR3, the DNA is TGTGCCAGCAGCCTATCGGGGAGGAGCGGTAATGAGCAGTTCTTC. As protein: CASSLSGRSGNEQFF.

This clone was recorded once. In DNA form, the CDR3 reads TGTGCCAGCTCACCAAACGGAGGGGATGGCTACACCTTC. Translated: CASSPNGGDGYTF. The rearrangement links TRBV18 to TRBJ1-2, with D tentatively TRBD1 (5 bases). The V and J ends lost 2 bases and 6 bases respectively, with 10 bases between them. Germline values: CDR1 KGHSH, CDR2 LQKENI. The CDR3 sequence is 13 residues long.

J is TRBJ2-5 and V is TRBV7-8; D is perhaps TRBD2 (6 bases). Germline assignment: CDR1 SGHVS and CDR2 FQNEAQ. The CDR3 loop spans 15 amino acids. V was cut by 2 bases and J by 5 bases, with 15 bases left in between. The DNA for the CDR3 is TGTGCCAGCAGCTTAAGTGGGACTCTTCTTGAGACCCAGTACTTC. Protein sequence: CASSLSGTLLETQYF.

The V call is TRBV5-1, the J call TRBJ2-7, with TRBD1 matching over 7 bases. With 5 bases clipped from V and 6 bases from J, the junction kept 17 bases outside the gene matches. The CDR3 is made up of 16 amino acids. Germline CDR1 and CDR2: SGHRS and YFSETQ. The DNA of the CDR3 is TGCGCCAGCAGACTATCCCTAACGACAGGGATGGGCGAGCAGTACTTC. It specifies CASRLSLTTGMGEQYF.

The table lists this clone with a few counts. The chain joins TRBV7-9 to TRBJ2-5, with 7 positions matching TRBD1. V shed 7 bases and J 2 bases; nucleotides not matched to a gene: 7. Germline-derived CDR1 and CDR2 are SEHNR and FQNEAQ (reference sequence). There are 14 residues in the CDR3. CDR3 protein: CASNRGQAQETQYF. For the CDR3, the DNA is TGTGCCAGCAACCGCGGACAGGCGCAAGAGACCCAGTACTTC. Drawing the rest from reference TRBV7-9 and TRBJ2-5, the complete variable domain is DTGVSQNPRHKITKRGQNVTFRCDPISEHNRLYWYRQTLGQGPEFLTYFQNEAQLEKSRLLSDRFSAERPKGSFSTLEIQRTEQGDSAMYLCASNRGQAQETQYFGPGTRLLVL.

The genes are TRBV4-1 and TRBJ2-2; no reliable D call. This CDR3 contains 16 residues. Germline loops: CDR1 MGHRA, CDR2 YSYEKL. Trimming shortened V by 5 bases and J by 3 bases, and 16 bases separated the two germline ends. Written as DNA, the CDR3 is TGCGCCAGCAGCTTCCGCGACTTCCACGACACCGGGGAGCTGTTTTTT. This translates into CASSFRDFHDTGELFF.

This clone turned up a few times. This chain joins TRBV18 and TRBJ2-7; 9 bases align to TRBD1. This CDR3 is 14 amino acids long. Per germline, CDR1 KGHSH and CDR2 LQKENI. V shed 7 bases, J shed 6 bases, and the junction held 10 bases outside the gene matches. CDR3 sequence: CASLPGQGFREQYF. DNA for the CDR3: TGTGCCAGCTTACCGGGACAGGGCTTCCGCGAGCAGTACTTC.

The chain links TRBV15 to TRBJ2-3; 10 bases are shared with TRBD2. Unmatched junction bases numbered 8, after V lost 2 bases and J lost 3 bases. Looked up from germline, CDR1 is LNHNV and CDR2 is YYDKDF (reference sequence). The CDR3 covers 17 residues. CDR3 nucleotide sequence: TGTGCCACCAGCAGAAGAGCGGGGGGGCCAGGGACAGATACGCAGTATTTT. Residues: CATSRRAGGPGTDTQYF.

This chain uses TRBV5-1 with TRBJ1-4; 10 nucleotides line up with TRBD1. Per the germline V gene, CDR1 is SGHRS and CDR2 is YFSETQ. The V segment lost 4 bases and the J segment 4 bases; nucleotides outside the gene matches: 4. CDR3 length equals 15 residues. The CDR3 protein is CASSPRDRGNEKLFF. The CDR3 bases are TGCGCCAGCAGCCCCCGGGACAGGGGTAATGAAAAACTGTTTTTT.

The chain carries TRBV28 and TRBJ1-1; 8 bases line up with TRBD1. Germline CDR1 and CDR2: MDHEN and SYDVKM. This CDR3 region has 15 residues. V lost 5 bases and J lost 5; bases outside the gene matches: 10. The DNA for the CDR3 is TGTGCCAGCAGTGCCCCAGGGGGCGCGCAAACTGAAGCTTTCTTT. This encodes CASSAPGGAQTEAFF.

CDR3 nucleotides: TGTGCCAGCAGTGAGGGCATAAGAAATCAGCCCCAGCATTTT. This sequence encodes CASSEGIRNQPQHF. The chain carries TRBV2 and TRBJ1-5, with unresolved D. CDR1 is SNHLY, CDR2 FYNNEI, per germline. Trimming took 3 bases from V and 4 from J, leaving 10 bases between them. CDR3 length equals 14 residues. Full variable domain (missing parts from reference TRBV2 and TRBJ1-5): EPEVTQTPSHQVTQMGQEVILRCVPISNHLYFYWYRQILGQKVEFLVSFYNNEISEKSEIFDDQFSVERPDGSNFTLKIRSTKLEDSAMYFCASSEGIRNQPQHFGDGTRLSIL.

The V gene is TRBV2, the J gene TRBJ2-1; TRBD1 agrees at 8 bases. Germline CDR1 and CDR2: SNHLY and FYNNEI. The CDR3 has 15 amino acids. V shed 8 bases and J 5 bases; nucleotides not matched to a gene: 11. CDR3 DNA sequence: TGTGCCAGCCTCCTTGACTGGACAGGGAACAATGAGCAGTTCTTC. Translation gives CASLLDWTGNNEQFF. Full variable domain (missing parts from reference TRBV2 and TRBJ2-1): EPEVTQTPSHQVTQMGQEVILRCVPISNHLYFYWYRQILGQKVEFLVSFYNNEISEKSEIFDDQFSVERPDGSNFTLKIRSTKLEDSAMYFCASLLDWTGNNEQFFGPGTRLTVL.

This clone was counted a single time. V and J are TRBV27 and TRBJ1-1; D gene ambiguous. V gave up 3 bases and J gave up 1 base, with 6 bases separating them. The CDR3 extends over 13 amino acids. CDR1 MNHEY and CDR2 SMNVEV come from the germline V gene (reference sequence). As DNA, the CDR3 is TGTGCCAGCAGTTTCCGGGAGAACACTGAAGCTTTCTTT. Amino acids: CASSFRENTEAFF.

This clone was seen just once. The genes are TRBV2 and TRBJ1-1, with 10 bases that match TRBD1. V gave up 4 bases and J gave up 4 bases; unmatched junction bases: 9. This CDR3 spans 16 amino acids. CDR1 and CDR2 from the germline V gene are SNHLY and FYNNEI. CDR3 residues: CASSGTGGRMGTEAFF. The CDR3 bases are TGTGCCAGCAGTGGGACAGGGGGAAGAATGGGCACTGAAGCTTTCTTT.

This chain links TRBV5-8 with TRBJ2-1; the match to TRBD2 covers 9 bases. Germline loops: CDR1 SGHTS, CDR2 YDEGEE. CDR3 length equals 15 residues. V lost 6 bases to trimming and J lost 3 bases; unmatched junction nucleotides: 7. The CDR3 reads CASTLAGDSYNEQFF. CDR3 DNA: TGTGCCAGCACCTTAGCGGGGGATAGCTACAATGAGCAGTTCTTC.

This sequence joins TRBV18 and TRBJ2-5; 11 bases match TRBD2. CDR1 and CDR2 from the germline V gene are KGHSH and LQKENI. With 4 bases clipped from V and 2 bases from J, the junction kept 0 bases outside the gene matches. This CDR3 has 14 residues. CDR3 in amino acids: CASSLAGGQETQYF. CDR3 DNA sequence: TGTGCCAGCTCACTAGCGGGAGGGCAAGAGACCCAGTACTTC.

This clone was seen more than once but under ten times. The V gene is TRBV7-9, the J gene TRBJ2-5; a possible D gene is TRBD2 (6 bases). Germline CDR1 is SEHNR and CDR2 is FQNEAQ (reference sequence). The CDR3 consists of 15 residues. Between the trimmed V and J ends, which lost 8 bases and 2 bases, there was a span of 18 bases. The CDR3 region is CASSPMGGIQETQYF. The CDR3, as DNA: TGTGCCAGCTCGCCAATGGGCGGGATACAAGAGACCCAGTACTTC.

The genes are TRBV6-5 and TRBJ1-5, with 8 bases that match TRBD1. Germline CDR1 MNHEY, CDR2 SVGAGI. V lost 6 bases and J lost 1; bases outside the gene matches: 5. The CDR3 runs to 15 residues. The CDR3 spells CASRRDRGSNQPQHF. CDR3 nucleotide sequence: TGTGCCAGCAGACGCGACAGGGGAAGCAATCAGCCCCAGCATTTT.

This clone has only one observation. The J gene is TRBJ1-4, the V gene TRBV11-2, with 9 nucleotides matching TRBD1. Germline V gene lookup returns CDR1 SGHAT and CDR2 FQNNGV. Trimming took 1 base from V and 5 from J; bases not matched to a gene: 5. The CDR3 totals 16 residues. In DNA form, the CDR3 reads TGTGCCAGCAGCTTAGGTTGGGACAGGGCGAATGAAAAACTGTTTTTT. It codes for CASSLGWDRANEKLFF.

V gene TRBV9 combines with J gene TRBJ2-3; TRBD2 matches 9 bases. V shed 0 bases and J 8 bases; nucleotides not matched to a gene: 4. The germline V gene has CDR1 SGDLS and CDR2 YYNGEE. This CDR3 comprises 14 residues. DNA of the CDR3: TGTGCCAGCAGCGTAGGGGGTAGCGGGGGTACGCAGTATTTT. Translation: CASSVGGSGGTQYF. The whole variable domain, filled in from reference TRBV9 and TRBJ2-3, reads DSGVTQTPKHLITATGQRVTLRCSPRSGDLSVYWYQQSLDQGLQFLIQYYNGEERAKGNILERFSAQQFPDLHSELNLSSLELGDSALYFCASSVGGSGGTQYFGPGTRLTVL.